This is a list of T cell receptor beta chains from one sample in a study of cytomegalovirus exposure and HLA in healthy donors. Some clones are missing from TCRdb's copy, which holds only in-frame ones; the method was immunoSEQ multiplex PCR. The data hold about 90,000 clones, with over 70% observed a single time. Sequenced sample: PBMCs. The origin of the receptors is a boy between 10 and 17 years old in good health and CMV-seronegative. Each CDR3 is given without its conserved first and last residue.

CDR3 protein: ASSESGGGRNQPQH
V gene: TRBV6-1
J gene: TRBJ1-5

CDR3 protein: AGSGEMNTEAF
V gene: TRBV6-4
J gene: TRBJ1-1

CDR3 protein: ASSSGLAGGQTQY
V gene: TRBV5-4
J gene: TRBJ2-5

CDR3 protein: ASRGAGGDYGYT
V gene: TRBV6-1
J gene: TRBJ1-2

CDR3 protein: ASLGDLGQGEPTASGANVLT
V gene: TRBV21-1
J gene: TRBJ2-6

CDR3 protein: ATTAGVGNQPQH
V gene: TRBV10-3
J gene: TRBJ1-5

CDR3 protein: ASSLGLGDSYNSPLH
V gene: TRBV7-9
J gene: TRBJ1-6

CDR3 protein: ASSLWDSTDTQY
V gene: TRBV7-2
J gene: TRBJ2-3

CDR3 protein: ASSMGSYNEQF
V gene: TRBV19
J gene: TRBJ2-1

CDR3 protein: ASSPGQVNTGELF
V gene: TRBV4-3
J gene: TRBJ2-2

CDR3 protein: ASGTEITYEQY
V gene: TRBV7-9
J gene: TRBJ2-7

CDR3 protein: SVEGRSYQTYNEQF
V gene: TRBV29-1
J gene: TRBJ2-1

CDR3 protein: ASSDSLSWTDTQY
V gene: TRBV2
J gene: TRBJ2-3

CDR3 protein: ASSSYSYEQY
V gene: TRBV7-2
J gene: TRBJ2-7

CDR3 protein: ASSASRGIGEKLF
V gene: TRBV9
J gene: TRBJ1-4

CDR3 protein: ASRGDNSYEQY
V gene: TRBV10-2
J gene: TRBJ2-7